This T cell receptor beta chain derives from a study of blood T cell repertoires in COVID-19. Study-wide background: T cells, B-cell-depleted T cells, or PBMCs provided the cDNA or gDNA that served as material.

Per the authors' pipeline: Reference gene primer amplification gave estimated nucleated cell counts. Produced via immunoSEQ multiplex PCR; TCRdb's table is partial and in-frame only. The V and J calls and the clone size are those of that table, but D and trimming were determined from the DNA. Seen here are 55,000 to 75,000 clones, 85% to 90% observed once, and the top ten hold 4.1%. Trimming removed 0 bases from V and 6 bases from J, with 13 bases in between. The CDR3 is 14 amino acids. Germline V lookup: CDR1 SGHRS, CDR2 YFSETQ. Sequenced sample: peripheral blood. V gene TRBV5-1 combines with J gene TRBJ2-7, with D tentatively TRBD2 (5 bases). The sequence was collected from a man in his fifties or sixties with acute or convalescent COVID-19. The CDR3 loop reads CASSLEVGVPEQYF. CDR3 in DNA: TGCGCCAGCAGCTTGGAGGTCGGGGTTCCCGAGCAGTACTTC.